These 28 T cell receptor beta chains were all obtained from the same sample, sequenced in a study of identical twins. TCRdb called the 5' RACE reads again in MiXCR, with one record for every CDR3 protein. The table has around 510,000 distinct CDR3 sequences, roughly an eighth seen once; the top ten hold 0.95% to 1%. These sequences were also reported in another study, on yellow fever vaccine responses in identical twins.

What was sequenced was CD4+ T cells sorted from blood. Every receptor here comes from a woman aged 18 to 35 in good health.

The chain is built from TRBV24-1 and TRBJ2-1; maybe TRBD2 (6 bases). Germline V CDR1 and CDR2: KGHDR, SFDVKD. The CDR3 length is 14 residues. Trimming left V 5 bases short and J 8 bases short, with 15 bases between. The CDR3 region is CATSVTSGVHEQFF. The CDR3 DNA follows: TGTGCCACCAGTGTTACCTCGGGAGTTCATGAGCAGTTCTTC.

This chain links TRBV11-3 with TRBJ2-2, with 9 bases identical to TRBD2. The junction had 4 bases not matched to a gene; V was cut back by 5 bases and J by 3 bases. CDR1 SGHNT and CDR2 YENEEA come from the germline V gene. The CDR3 runs to 15 residues. This CDR3 reads CASSTQRGDTGELFF. The CDR3 region has the DNA TGTGCCAGCAGCACCCAGCGGGGGGACACCGGGGAGCTGTTTTTT.

The V gene is TRBV6-2 or TRBV6-3, the J gene TRBJ2-7, with D tentatively TRBD1 or TRBD2 (5 bases each). The germline V gene encodes CDR1 MNHEY and CDR2 SVGEGT. Trimming left V 7 bases short and J 3 bases short, with 16 bases between. The CDR3 has 14 residues. CDR3 in DNA: TGTGCCAGCAATCCTACCGGGACGGACTACGAGCAGTACTTC. Translating gives CASNPTGTDYEQYF.

The V and J genes are TRBV9 and TRBJ2-2, with D unresolved. V dropped 3 bases and J dropped 2 bases, with 20 bases sitting between them. The V gene's germline CDR1 is SGDLS and CDR2 YYNGEE. This CDR3 is built from 18 residues. CDR3 nucleotide sequence: TGTGCCAGCAGCGGGCGCGCGGTCCCCGGGCAAAACACCGGGGAGCTGTTTTTT. Its translation is CASSGRAVPGQNTGELFF.

The chain has TRBV11-2 and TRBJ2-1; D may be TRBD1 or TRBD2 (5 bases each). The germline gives CDR1 SGHAT, CDR2 FQNNGV. CDR3 size: 14 residues. Deletions cut 3 bases from V and 4 bases from J, with 10 bases between. The CDR3 nucleotides are TGTGCCAGCAGCTTTAGGGGAGTATACAATGAGCAGTTCTTC. As protein: CASSFRGVYNEQFF.

This clonotype was seen ten or more times. The rearrangement uses TRBV28 and TRBJ1-5, with 7 nucleotides matching TRBD1. The CDR3 has 15 amino acids. The germline gives CDR1 MDHEN, CDR2 SYDVKM. V was clipped by 6 bases and J by 1 base; unmatched bases: 6. This CDR3 reads CASRDNRGSNQPQHF. DNA of the CDR3: TGTGCCAGCAGGGACAACAGGGGAAGCAATCAGCCCCAGCATTTT.

The chain carries TRBV10-3 and TRBJ2-5, with 13 bases identical to TRBD2. CDR1 is ENHRY, CDR2 SYGVKD, per germline. Trimming took 10 bases from V and 4 from J; bases not matched to a gene: 6. This CDR3 is 14 amino acids long. The CDR3 bases are TGTGCCAGCGGACTAGCGGGAGTTTTAGAGACCCAGTACTTC. Amino acid sequence: CASGLAGVLETQYF.

This clonotype has just a few counts. V usage is TRBV18 and J usage is TRBJ2-1; D gene uncertain. CDR3 length equals 15 residues. Germline-derived CDR1 and CDR2 are KGHSH and LQKENI. V was trimmed by 2 bases and J by 3 bases, leaving 11 bases between them. The CDR3 DNA reads as TGTGCCAGCTCACCAATTCTTGGCATCTACAATGAGCAGTTCTTC. This gives the protein CASSPILGIYNEQFF.

Only a few counts were recorded for this clonotype. The CDR3 bases are TGTGCCAGCAGTTTTGGGGTCGGGTACATTCAGTACTTC. Encoded protein: CASSFGVGYIQYF. The chain joins TRBV27 to TRBJ2-4; no reliable D call. The CDR3 is made up of 13 amino acids. Looked up from germline, CDR1 is MNHEY and CDR2 is SMNVEV (reference sequence). V shed 3 bases and J shed 8 bases, with 11 bases lying between them.

This clonotype was detected only once. The chain has TRBV6-1 and TRBJ2-7; D is unclear. The CDR3 has 15 residues. Germline CDR1 is MNHNS and CDR2 is SASEGT. Trimming removed 4 bases from V and 4 bases from J, with 17 bases in between. The CDR3 spells CASSGLQNIKYEQYF. The CDR3, as DNA: TGTGCCAGCAGTGGCCTACAGAATATAAAATACGAGCAGTACTTC.

DNA for the CDR3: TGTGCCAGCAGCTTAGCAGGGGACAGCTCCTACGAGCAGTACTTC. Its translation is CASSLAGDSSYEQYF. The chain couples TRBV7-9 to TRBJ2-7; 7 bases agree with TRBD1. This CDR3 is built from 15 residues. Germline trimming cut 0 bases from V and 0 bases from J; bases unmatched to any gene: 2. Germline CDR1 reads SEHNR; CDR2 reads FQNEAQ (reference sequence).

This sequence joins TRBV6-1 and TRBJ2-3; 9 positions match TRBD2. Per the germline V gene, CDR1 is MNHNS and CDR2 is SASEGT. This CDR3 is 15 amino acids long. With V trimmed by 5 bases and J by 0 bases, 3 bases remained unmatched. CDR3 in amino acids: CASSQRGVSTDTQYF. The DNA for the CDR3 is TGTGCCAGCAGTCAGCGGGGGGTGAGCACAGATACGCAGTATTTT.

This clonotype was found many times. The chain joins TRBV2 to TRBJ1-2; D is perhaps TRBD1 (6 bases). The CDR3 is 13 residues long. V was pared by 4 bases and J by 7 bases, with 13 bases between. Germline-derived CDR1 and CDR2 are SNHLY and FYNNEI. In DNA, the CDR3 is TGTGCCAGCAGTGTTTCAGGGGTTCCTGGCTACACCTTC. Translated, it gives CASSVSGVPGYTF.

This clonotype was seen ten or more times. This sequence joins TRBV5-1 and TRBJ2-3; D gene unclear. The CDR3 has 14 residues. Germline V gives CDR1 SGHRS, CDR2 YFSETQ. V lost 0 bases, J lost 1 base, and 6 bases lay in between. Here the CDR3 DNA reads TGCGCCAGCAGCTTGGTGGTAGGCACAGATACGCAGTATTTT. As protein: CASSLVVGTDTQYF.

CDR3 in amino acids: CASSTGLAGRETQYF. DNA for the CDR3: TGTGCCAGCTCGACGGGACTAGCGGGACGAGAGACCCAGTACTTC. V is TRBV5-6 and J is TRBJ2-5; 13 positions agree with TRBD2. Germline values: CDR1 SGHDT, CDR2 YYEEEE. V trimming: 7 bases; J trimming: 4 bases; junction bases outside the gene matches: 7. The CDR3 covers 15 residues. The full variable domain, rest sourced from reference TRBV5-6 and TRBJ2-5, is DAGVTQSPTHLIKTRGQQVTLRCSPKSGHDTVSWYQQALGQGPQFIFQYYEEEERQRGNFPDRFSGHQFPNYSSELNVNALLLGDSALYLCASSTGLAGRETQYFGPGTRLLVL.

The V gene is TRBV6-1, the J gene TRBJ2-1, with 9 bases aligning to TRBD2. Germline V gives CDR1 MNHNS, CDR2 SASEGT. This CDR3 spans 14 amino acids. The trim removed 2 bases at V and 9 bases at J, leaving 5 bases unmatched. The CDR3, as DNA: TGTGCCAGCAGTGAACTAGCGGGAATGGGTGAGCAGTTCTTC. Protein product: CASSELAGMGEQFF.

This rearrangement joins TRBV18 to TRBJ1-3; D uncertain. The CDR3 contains 14 residues. Germline CDR1 KGHSH, CDR2 LQKENI. With 2 bases removed from V and 9 bases from J, the gap between germline ends came to 14 bases. The CDR3 DNA is TGTGCCAGCTCACCATTAGAACAGCGCCTCACCATATATTTT. Its protein product is CASSPLEQRLTIYF. The whole variable domain, filled in from reference TRBV18 and TRBJ1-3, reads NAGVMQNPRHLVRRRGQEARLRCSPMKGHSHVYWYRQLPEEGLKFMVYLQKENIIDESGMPKERFSAEFPKEGPSILRIQQVVRGDSAAYFCASSPLEQRLTIYFGEGSWLTVV.

This clonotype has just a few counts. The DNA for the CDR3 is TGTGCCAGCTCACCAAGGAATCTCCAAGAGACCCAGTACTTC. Translation gives CASSPRNLQETQYF. The chain employs TRBV18 and TRBJ2-5; D is unclear. V was shortened by 2 bases and J by 1 base, with 8 bases between the two germline ends. Germline CDR1 and CDR2: KGHSH and LQKENI. The CDR3 has 14 residues.

V gene TRBV10-2 combines with J gene TRBJ2-6; D call uncertain. V gave up 5 bases and J gave up 0 bases, with 8 bases separating them. Germline V lookup: CDR1 WSHSY, CDR2 SAAADI. This CDR3 spans 15 amino acids. The CDR3 is CASSFPNSGANVLTF. The CDR3 DNA reads TGCGCCAGCAGTTTCCCTAACTCTGGGGCCAACGTCCTGACTTTC.

The V gene is TRBV3-1, the J gene TRBJ2-5; 7 nucleotides agree with TRBD1. The CDR3 covers 18 residues. Germline V gene sequence: CDR1 LGHDT, CDR2 YNNKEL (reference sequence). V was pared by 11 bases and J by 3 bases, with 24 bases of the junction left unmatched. The CDR3 DNA reads TGTGCCTGCTGTTTAATCCTCCTAACCGGGACAGCGGAAGAGACCCAGTACTTC. This encodes CACCLILLTGTAEETQYF.

This clonotype has at least ten counts. The chain employs TRBV11-2 and TRBJ2-5; 10 nucleotides agree with TRBD1. The CDR3 extends over 18 amino acids. Germline CDR1 SGHAT, CDR2 FQNNGV. V dropped 5 bases and J dropped 4; count of bases not matched to a gene: 16. CDR3 residues: CASSPHPGQGLVGETQYF. In DNA, the CDR3 is TGTGCCAGCAGCCCGCACCCGGGACAGGGGCTCGTGGGAGAGACCCAGTACTTC. Looking up the rest from reference TRBV11-2 and TRBJ2-5 gives the full variable domain: EAGVAQSPRYKIIEKRQSVAFWCNPISGHATLYWYQQILGQGPKLLIQFQNNGVVDDSQLPKDRFSAERLKGVDSTLKIQPAKLEDSAVYLCASSPHPGQGLVGETQYFGPGTRLLVL.

This clonotype was seen a few times. V and J are TRBV15 and TRBJ2-7; 7 bases fit TRBD2. Per the germline V gene, CDR1 is LNHNV and CDR2 is YYDKDF (reference sequence). V was pared by 1 base and J by 2 bases, with 8 bases of the junction left unmatched. This CDR3 region has 16 residues. The CDR3 region has the DNA TGTGCCACCAGCAGAGGGATTAGCGGGTTCCCCTACGAGCAGTACTTC. Translated: CATSRGISGFPYEQYF. Supplemented by reference TRBV15 and TRBJ2-7, the full variable domain reads DAMVIQNPRYQVTQFGKPVTLSCSQTLNHNVMYWYQQKSSQAPKLLFHYYDKDFNNEADTPDNFQSRRPNTSFCFLDIRSPGLGDTAMYLCATSRGISGFPYEQYFGPGTRLTVT.

This clonotype turned up a few times. CDR3 in amino acids: CATLAGGLTDTQYF. The CDR3 nucleotides are TGTGCCACTCTAGCGGGGGGCCTCACAGATACGCAGTATTTT. The V and J genes are TRBV27 and TRBJ2-3; 11 positions match TRBD2. Germline values: CDR1 MNHEY, CDR2 SMNVEV (reference sequence). V gave up 10 bases and J gave up 2 bases; unmatched junction bases: 5. There are 14 residues in the CDR3.

This clonotype has a handful of counts. The rearrangement uses TRBV6-2 or TRBV6-3 and TRBJ2-3, with 10 bases matching TRBD2. The CDR3 covers 15 residues. The V segment lost 8 bases and the J segment 2 bases; nucleotides outside the gene matches: 7. Germline loops: CDR1 MNHEY, CDR2 SVGEGT. The CDR3 region has the DNA TGTGCCAGCCGCTCTCTAGCGGGGGTCACAGATACGCAGTATTTT. Its protein product is CASRSLAGVTDTQYF.

This chain joins TRBV25-1 and TRBJ2-1; TRBD2 aligns across 8 bases. Per the germline V gene, CDR1 is MGHDK and CDR2 is SYGVNS. The CDR3 length is 17 residues. V was clipped by 4 bases and J by 2 bases; unmatched bases: 10. Here the CDR3 DNA reads TGTGCCAGCAGTGCGGGCCGACCGGGACTAGCCTACAATGAGCAGTTCTTC. This translates into CASSAGRPGLAYNEQFF.

The table lists this clonotype with many counts. The V and J genes are TRBV7-8 and TRBJ2-7, with D possibly TRBD1 on 5 matching bases. Germline loops: CDR1 SGHVS, CDR2 FQNEAQ. Trimming pared 7 bases from V and 2 bases from J, leaving 12 bases between. The CDR3 is made up of 13 amino acids. The CDR3 DNA is TGTGCCAGCAACCCCGACAGAGCCTACGAGCAGTACTTC. It translates to CASNPDRAYEQYF.

This clonotype came up a few times. This chain links TRBV10-3 with TRBJ2-3, with D unclear. With 6 bases removed from V and 5 bases from J, the gap between germline ends came to 9 bases. Germline V lookup: CDR1 ENHRY, CDR2 SYGVKD. The CDR3 covers 12 residues. The CDR3 coding sequence is TGTGCCATCAGACCGACGGAAGATACGCAGTATTTT. Translating it yields CAIRPTEDTQYF.

This clonotype has at least ten counts. The chain couples TRBV29-1 to TRBJ2-5; D ambiguous. Looked up from germline, CDR1 is SQVTM and CDR2 is ANQGSEA. The germline V and J ends were trimmed by 5 bases and 0 bases, with 10 bases remaining between them. The CDR3 contains 13 residues. The CDR3 DNA reads as TGCAGCGTTTCGGACGGAAACCAAGAGACCCAGTACTTC. Its translation is CSVSDGNQETQYF. Supplemented by reference TRBV29-1 and TRBJ2-5, the full variable domain reads SAVISQKPSRDICQRGTSLTIQCQVDSQVTMMFWYRQQPGQSLTLIATANQGSEATYESGFVIDKFPISRPNLTFSTLTVSNMSPEDSSIYLCSVSDGNQETQYFGPGTRLLVL.